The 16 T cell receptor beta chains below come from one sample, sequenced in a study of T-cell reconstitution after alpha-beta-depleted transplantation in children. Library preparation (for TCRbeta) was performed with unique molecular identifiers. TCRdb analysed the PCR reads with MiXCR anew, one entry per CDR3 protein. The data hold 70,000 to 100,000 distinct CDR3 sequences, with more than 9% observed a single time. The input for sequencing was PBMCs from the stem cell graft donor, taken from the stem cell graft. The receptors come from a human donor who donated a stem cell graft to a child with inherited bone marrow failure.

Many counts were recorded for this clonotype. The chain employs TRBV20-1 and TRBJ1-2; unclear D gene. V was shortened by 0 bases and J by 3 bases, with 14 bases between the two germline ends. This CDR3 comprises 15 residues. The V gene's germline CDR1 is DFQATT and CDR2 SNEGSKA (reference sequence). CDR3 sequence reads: CSARDHGGGYYGYTF. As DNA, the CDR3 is TGCAGTGCTAGAGATCATGGAGGAGGGTACTATGGCTACACCTTC.

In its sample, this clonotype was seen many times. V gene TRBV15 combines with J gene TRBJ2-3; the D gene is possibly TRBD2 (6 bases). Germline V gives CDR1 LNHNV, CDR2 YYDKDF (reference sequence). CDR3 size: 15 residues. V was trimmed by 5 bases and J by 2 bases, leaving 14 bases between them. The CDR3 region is CATSGRDWDTDTQYF. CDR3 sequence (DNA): TGTGCCACCAGCGGCAGGGACTGGGACACAGATACGCAGTATTTT.

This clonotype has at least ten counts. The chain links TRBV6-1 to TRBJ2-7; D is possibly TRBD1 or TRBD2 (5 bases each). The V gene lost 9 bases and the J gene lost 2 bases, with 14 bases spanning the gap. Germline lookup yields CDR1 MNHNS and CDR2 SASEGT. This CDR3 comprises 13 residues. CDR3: CARGTFPAYEQYF. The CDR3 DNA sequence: TGTGCCAGAGGGACGTTCCCCGCCTACGAGCAGTACTTC.

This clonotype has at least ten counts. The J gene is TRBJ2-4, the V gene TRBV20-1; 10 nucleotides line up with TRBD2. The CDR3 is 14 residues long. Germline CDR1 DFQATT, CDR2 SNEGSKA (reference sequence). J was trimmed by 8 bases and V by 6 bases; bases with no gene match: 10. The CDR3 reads CSASPSGRMDIQYF. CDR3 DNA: TGCAGTGCGTCCCCTAGCGGGAGAATGGACATTCAGTACTTC.

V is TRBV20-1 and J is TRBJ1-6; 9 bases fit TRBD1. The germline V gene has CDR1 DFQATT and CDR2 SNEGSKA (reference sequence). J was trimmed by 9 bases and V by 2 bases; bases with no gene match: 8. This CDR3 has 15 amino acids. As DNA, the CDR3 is TGCAGTGCTAGAATGGGACAGGGACTTTTTTCACCCCTCCACTTT. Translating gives CSARMGQGLFSPLHF.

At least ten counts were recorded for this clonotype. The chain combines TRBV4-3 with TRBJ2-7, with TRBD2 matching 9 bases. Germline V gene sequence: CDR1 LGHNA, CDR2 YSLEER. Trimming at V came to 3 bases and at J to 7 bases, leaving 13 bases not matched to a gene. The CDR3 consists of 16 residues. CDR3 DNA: TGCGCCAGCAGCCAGGCGGGAAGCGGGGGGCCTCCGGAGCAGTACTTC. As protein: CASSQAGSGGPPEQYF.

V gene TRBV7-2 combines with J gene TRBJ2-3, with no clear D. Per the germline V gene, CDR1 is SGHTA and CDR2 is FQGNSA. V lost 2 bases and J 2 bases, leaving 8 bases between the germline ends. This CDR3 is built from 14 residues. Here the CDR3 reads CASSLTGYTDTQYF. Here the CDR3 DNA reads TGTGCCAGCAGCTTAACTGGATACACAGATACGCAGTATTTT.

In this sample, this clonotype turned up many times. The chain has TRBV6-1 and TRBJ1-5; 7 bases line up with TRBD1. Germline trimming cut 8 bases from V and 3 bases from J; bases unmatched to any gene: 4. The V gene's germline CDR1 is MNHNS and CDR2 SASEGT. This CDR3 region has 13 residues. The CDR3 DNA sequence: TGTGCCAGCGCCGACAGGGACAATCAGCCCCAGCATTTT. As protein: CASADRDNQPQHF.

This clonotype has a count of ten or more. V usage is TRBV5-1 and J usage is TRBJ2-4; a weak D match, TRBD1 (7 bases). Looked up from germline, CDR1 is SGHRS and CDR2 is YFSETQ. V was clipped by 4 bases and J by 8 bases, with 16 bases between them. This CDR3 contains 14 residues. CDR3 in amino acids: CASSLFTGEDIQYF. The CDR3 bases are TGCGCCAGCAGCCTTTTCACAGGGGAGGACATTCAGTACTTC.

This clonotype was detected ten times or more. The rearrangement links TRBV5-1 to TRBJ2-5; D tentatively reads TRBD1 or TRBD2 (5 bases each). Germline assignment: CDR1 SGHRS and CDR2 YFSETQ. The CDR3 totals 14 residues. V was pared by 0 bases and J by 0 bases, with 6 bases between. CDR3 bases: TGCGCCAGCAGCTTGGAGGGACACCAAGAGACCCAGTACTTC. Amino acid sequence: CASSLEGHQETQYF.

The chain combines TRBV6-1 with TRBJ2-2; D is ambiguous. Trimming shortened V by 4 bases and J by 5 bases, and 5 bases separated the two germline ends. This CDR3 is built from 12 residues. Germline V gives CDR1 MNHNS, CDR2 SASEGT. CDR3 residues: CASSVWTGELFF. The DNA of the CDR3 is TGTGCCAGCAGTGTTTGGACCGGGGAGCTGTTTTTT.

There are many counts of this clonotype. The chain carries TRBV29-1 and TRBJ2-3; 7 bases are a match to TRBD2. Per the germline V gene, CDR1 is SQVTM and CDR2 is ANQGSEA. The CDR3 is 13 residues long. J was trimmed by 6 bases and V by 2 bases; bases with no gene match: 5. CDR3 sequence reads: CSVEPSGMDTQYF. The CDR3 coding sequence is TGCAGCGTTGAACCCAGCGGGATGGATACGCAGTATTTT.

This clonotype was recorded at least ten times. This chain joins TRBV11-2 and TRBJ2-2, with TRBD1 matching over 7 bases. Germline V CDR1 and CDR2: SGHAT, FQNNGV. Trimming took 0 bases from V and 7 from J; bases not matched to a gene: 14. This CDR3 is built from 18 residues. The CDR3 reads CASSLDQGGQNILGELFF. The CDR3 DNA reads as TGTGCCAGCAGCTTAGATCAAGGGGGACAGAACATCCTCGGGGAGCTGTTTTTT. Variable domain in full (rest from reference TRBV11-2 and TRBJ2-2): EAGVAQSPRYKIIEKRQSVAFWCNPISGHATLYWYQQILGQGPKLLIQFQNNGVVDDSQLPKDRFSAERLKGVDSTLKIQPAKLEDSAVYLCASSLDQGGQNILGELFFGEGSRLTVL.

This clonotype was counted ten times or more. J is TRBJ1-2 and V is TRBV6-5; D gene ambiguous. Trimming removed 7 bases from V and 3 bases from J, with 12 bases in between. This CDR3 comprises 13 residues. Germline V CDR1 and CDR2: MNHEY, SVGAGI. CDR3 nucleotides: TGTGCCAGCACCAGAGATAAGGACTATGGCTACACCTTC. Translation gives CASTRDKDYGYTF.

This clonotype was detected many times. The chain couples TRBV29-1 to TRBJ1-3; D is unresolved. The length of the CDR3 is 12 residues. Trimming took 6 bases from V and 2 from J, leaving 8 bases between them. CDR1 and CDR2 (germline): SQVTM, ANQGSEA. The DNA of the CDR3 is TGCAGCGTGGCAGGTCCTGGAAACACCATATATTTT. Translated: CSVAGPGNTIYF.

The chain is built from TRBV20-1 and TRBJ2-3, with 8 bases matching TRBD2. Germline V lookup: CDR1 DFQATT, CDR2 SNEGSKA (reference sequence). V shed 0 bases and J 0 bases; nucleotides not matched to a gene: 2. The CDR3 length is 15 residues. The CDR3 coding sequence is TGCAGTGCTAGAGACCCGGGAGGGAGCACAGATACGCAGTATTTT. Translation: CSARDPGGSTDTQYF.